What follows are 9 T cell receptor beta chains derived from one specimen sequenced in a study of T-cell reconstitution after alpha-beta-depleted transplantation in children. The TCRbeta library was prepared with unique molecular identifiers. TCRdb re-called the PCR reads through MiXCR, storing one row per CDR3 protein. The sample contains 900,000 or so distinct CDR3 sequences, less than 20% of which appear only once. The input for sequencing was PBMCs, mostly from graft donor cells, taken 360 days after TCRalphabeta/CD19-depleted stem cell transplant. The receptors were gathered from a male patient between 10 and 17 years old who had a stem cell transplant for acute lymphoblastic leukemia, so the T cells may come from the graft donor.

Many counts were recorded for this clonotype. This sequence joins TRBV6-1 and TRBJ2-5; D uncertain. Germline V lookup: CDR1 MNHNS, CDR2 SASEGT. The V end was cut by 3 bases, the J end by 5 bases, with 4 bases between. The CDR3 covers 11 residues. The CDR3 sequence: CASSEVETQYF. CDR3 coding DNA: TGTGCCAGCAGTGAGGTCGAGACCCAGTACTTC.

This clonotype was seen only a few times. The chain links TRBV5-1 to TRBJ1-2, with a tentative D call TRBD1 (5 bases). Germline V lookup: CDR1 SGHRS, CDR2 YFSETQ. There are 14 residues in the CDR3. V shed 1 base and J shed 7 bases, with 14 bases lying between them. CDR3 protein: CASSLRPQGIGYTF. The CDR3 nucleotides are TGCGCCAGCAGCTTGAGGCCTCAGGGAATTGGCTACACCTTC. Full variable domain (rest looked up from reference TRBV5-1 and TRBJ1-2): KAGVTQTPRYLIKTRGQQVTLSCSPISGHRSVSWYQQTPGQGLQFLFEYFSETQRNKGNFPGRFSGRQFSNSRSEMNVSTLELGDSALYLCASSLRPQGIGYTFGSGTRLTVV.

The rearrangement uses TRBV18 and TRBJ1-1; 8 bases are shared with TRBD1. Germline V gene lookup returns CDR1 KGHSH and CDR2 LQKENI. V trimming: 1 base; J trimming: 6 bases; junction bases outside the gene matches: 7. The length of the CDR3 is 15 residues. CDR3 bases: TGTGCCAGCTCACCACTCGGCAGGGGGCAACCTGAAGCTTTCTTT. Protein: CASSPLGRGQPEAFF.

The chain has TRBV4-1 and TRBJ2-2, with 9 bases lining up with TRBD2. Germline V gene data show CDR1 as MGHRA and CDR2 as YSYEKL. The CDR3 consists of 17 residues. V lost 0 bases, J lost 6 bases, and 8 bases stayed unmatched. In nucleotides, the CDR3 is TGCGCCAGCAGCCAAGATTGGTCAGCGGGAGGCTCCGGGGAGCTGTTTTTT. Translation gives CASSQDWSAGGSGELFF.

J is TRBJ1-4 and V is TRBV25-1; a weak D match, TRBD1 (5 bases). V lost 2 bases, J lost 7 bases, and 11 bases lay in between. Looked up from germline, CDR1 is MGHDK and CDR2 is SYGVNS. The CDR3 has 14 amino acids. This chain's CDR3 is CASSEKAGSEKLFF. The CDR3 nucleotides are TGTGCCAGCAGTGAAAAGGCAGGGAGTGAAAAACTGTTTTTT.

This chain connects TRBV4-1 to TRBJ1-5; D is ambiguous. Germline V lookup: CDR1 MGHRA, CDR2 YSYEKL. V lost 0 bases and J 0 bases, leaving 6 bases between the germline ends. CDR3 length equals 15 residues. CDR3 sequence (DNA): TGCGCCAGCAGCCAAGAGCCCTATAGCAATCAGCCCCAGCATTTT. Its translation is CASSQEPYSNQPQHF.

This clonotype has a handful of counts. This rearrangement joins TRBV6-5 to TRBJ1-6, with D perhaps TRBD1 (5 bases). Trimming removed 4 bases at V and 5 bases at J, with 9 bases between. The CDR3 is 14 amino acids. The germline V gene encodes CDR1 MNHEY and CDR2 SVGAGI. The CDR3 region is CASSWDGNNSPLHF. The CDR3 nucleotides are TGTGCCAGCAGTTGGGACGGAAATAATTCACCCCTCCACTTT.

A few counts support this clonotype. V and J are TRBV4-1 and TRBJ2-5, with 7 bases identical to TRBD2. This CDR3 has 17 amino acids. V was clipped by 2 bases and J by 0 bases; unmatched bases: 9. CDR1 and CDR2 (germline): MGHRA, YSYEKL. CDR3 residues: CASSQPRAGAYQETQYF. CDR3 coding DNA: TGCGCCAGCAGCCAACCCAGGGCGGGAGCGTACCAAGAGACCCAGTACTTC.

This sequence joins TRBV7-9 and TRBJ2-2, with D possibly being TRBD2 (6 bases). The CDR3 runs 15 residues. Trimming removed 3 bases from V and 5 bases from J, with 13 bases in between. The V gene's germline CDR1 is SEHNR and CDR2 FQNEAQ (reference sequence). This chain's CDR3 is CASSLFSGRTGELFF. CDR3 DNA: TGTGCCAGCAGCTTGTTTAGCGGTCGTACCGGGGAGCTGTTTTTT.